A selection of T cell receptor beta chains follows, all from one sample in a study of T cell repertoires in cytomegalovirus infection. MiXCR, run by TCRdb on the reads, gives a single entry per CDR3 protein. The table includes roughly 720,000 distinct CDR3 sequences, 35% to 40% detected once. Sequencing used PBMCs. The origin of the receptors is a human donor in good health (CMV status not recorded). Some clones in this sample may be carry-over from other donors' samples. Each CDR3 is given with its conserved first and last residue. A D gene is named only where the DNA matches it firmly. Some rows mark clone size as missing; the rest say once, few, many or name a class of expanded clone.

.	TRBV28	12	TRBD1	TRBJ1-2	TGTGCCACCCGGACAGGGTCCTATGGCTACACCTTC	CATRTGSYGYTF
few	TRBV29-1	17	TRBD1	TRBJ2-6	TGCAGCGTTGAGCTTGGACAGGGGGTCTCTGGGGCCAACGTCCTGACTTTC	CSVELGQGVSGANVLTF
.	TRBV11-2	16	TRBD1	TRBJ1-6	TGTGCCAGCAGCCCCCTTGCCGGGACAGGGCATTCACCCCTCCACTTT	CASSPLAGTGHSPLHF
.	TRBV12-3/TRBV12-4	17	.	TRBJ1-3	TGTGCCAGCAGTTTATATACGACAGTGAACTCTGGAAACACCATATATTTT	CASSLYTTVNSGNTIYF
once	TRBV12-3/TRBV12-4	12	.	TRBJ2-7	TGTGCCAGCAGTTCCTTCCAGGGGTTGATCTACTTC	CASSSFQGLIYF
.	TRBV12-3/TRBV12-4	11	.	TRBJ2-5	TGTGCCAGCAGTTTAGCGGAGAGCCAGTACTTC	CASSLAESQYF
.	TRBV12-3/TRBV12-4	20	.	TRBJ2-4	TGTGCCAGCAGTTTAAGGGCAAGGGAGCTACGAACTCTAGCCAAAAACATTCAGTACTTC	CASSLRARELRTLAKNIQYF
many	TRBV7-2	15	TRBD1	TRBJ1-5	TGTGCCAGCAGCCGGACAGGGGATAGCAATCAGCCCCAGCATTTT	CASSRTGDSNQPQHF
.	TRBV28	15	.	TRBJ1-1	TGTGCCAGCAGTTTAGACCCCACACCGAACACTGAAGCTTTCTTT	CASSLDPTPNTEAFF
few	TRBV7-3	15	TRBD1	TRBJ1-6	TGTGCCAGCAGCTCTACCGGGACAGAAAATTCACCCCTCCACTTT	CASSSTGTENSPLHF
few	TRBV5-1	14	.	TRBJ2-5	TGCGCCAGCAGCGATCCAGGAGGGGTGGAGACCCAGTACTTC	CASSDPGGVETQYF
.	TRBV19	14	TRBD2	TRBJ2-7	TGTGCCAGTAGTAGTAGCGGGAGGACCTACGAGCAGTACTTC	CASSSSGRTYEQYF
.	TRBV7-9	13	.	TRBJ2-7	TGTGCCAGCAGCTTAAGTGGGCCCCACGAGCAGTACTTC	CASSLSGPHEQYF
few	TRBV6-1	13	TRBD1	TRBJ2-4	TGTGCCAGCATGCAGGGGGCGGGAAACATTCAGTACTTC	CASMQGAGNIQYF
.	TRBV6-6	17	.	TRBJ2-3	TGTGCCAGCATGACTTTAGACCTCTGGACCGGGGGTTATACGCAGTATTTT	CASMTLDLWTGGYTQYF
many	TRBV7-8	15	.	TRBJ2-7	TGTGCCAGCAGCTTAGGAGGGACTGCAATCTACGAGCAGTACTTC	CASSLGGTAIYEQYF
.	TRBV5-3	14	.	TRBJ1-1	TGTGCCAGCAGCTGGGGATGGGGGGGCACTGAAGCTTTCTTT	CASSWGWGGTEAFF